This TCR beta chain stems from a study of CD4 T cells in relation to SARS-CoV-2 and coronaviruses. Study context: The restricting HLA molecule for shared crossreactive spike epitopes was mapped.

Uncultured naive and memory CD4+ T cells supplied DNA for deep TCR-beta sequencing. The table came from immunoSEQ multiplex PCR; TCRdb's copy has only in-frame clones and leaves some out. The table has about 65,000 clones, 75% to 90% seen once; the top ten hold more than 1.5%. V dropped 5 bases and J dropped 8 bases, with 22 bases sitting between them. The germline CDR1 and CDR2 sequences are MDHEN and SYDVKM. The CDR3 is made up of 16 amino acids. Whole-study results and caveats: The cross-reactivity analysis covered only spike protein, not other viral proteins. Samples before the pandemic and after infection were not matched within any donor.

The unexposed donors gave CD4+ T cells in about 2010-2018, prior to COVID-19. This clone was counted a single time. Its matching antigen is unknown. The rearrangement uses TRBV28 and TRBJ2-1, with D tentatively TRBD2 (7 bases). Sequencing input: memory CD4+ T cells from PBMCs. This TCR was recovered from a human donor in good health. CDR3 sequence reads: CASSTPDGGQSDEQFF. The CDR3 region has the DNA TGTGCCAGCAGTACCCCTGACGGGGGGCAGTCGGATGAGCAGTTCTTC.